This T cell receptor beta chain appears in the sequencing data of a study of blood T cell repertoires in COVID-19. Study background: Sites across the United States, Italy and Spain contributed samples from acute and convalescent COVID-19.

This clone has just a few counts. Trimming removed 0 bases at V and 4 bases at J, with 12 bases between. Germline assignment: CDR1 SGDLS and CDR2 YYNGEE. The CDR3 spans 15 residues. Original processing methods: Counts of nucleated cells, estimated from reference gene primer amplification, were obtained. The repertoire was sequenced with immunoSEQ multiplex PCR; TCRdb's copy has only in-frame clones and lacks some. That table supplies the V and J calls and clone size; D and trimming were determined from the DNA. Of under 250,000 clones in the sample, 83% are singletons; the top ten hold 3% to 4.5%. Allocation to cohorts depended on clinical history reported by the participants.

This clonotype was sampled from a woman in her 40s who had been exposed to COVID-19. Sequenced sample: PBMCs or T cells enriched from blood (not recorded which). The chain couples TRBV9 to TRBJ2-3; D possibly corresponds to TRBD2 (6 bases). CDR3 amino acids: CASSVVSSGADTQYF. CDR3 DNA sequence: TGTGCCAGCAGCGTAGTTAGTAGCGGTGCAGATACGCAGTATTTT. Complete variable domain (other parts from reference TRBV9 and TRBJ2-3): DSGVTQTPKHLITATGQRVTLRCSPRSGDLSVYWYQQSLDQGLQFLIQYYNGEERAKGNILERFSAQQFPDLHSELNLSSLELGDSALYFCASSVVSSGADTQYFGPGTRLTVL.